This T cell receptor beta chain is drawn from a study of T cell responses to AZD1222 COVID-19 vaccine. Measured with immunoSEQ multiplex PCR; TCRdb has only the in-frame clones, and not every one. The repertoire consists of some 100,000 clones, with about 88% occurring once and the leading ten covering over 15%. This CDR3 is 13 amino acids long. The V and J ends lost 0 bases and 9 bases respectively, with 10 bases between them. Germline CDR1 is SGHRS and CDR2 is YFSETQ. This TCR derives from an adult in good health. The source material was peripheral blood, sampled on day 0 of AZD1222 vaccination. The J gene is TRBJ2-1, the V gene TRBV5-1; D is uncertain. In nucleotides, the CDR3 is TGCGCCAGCAGCTTGGGGCTAAGCTCTGAGCAGTTCTTC. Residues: CASSLGLSSEQFF.